This TCR beta chain comes out of a study of T cells in Graves' hyperthyroidism and ophthalmopathy. Study results and caveats: The model anticipated ophthalmopathy a median about 7 months pre-onset.

Regions amplified from RNA transcripts were the TCR beta CDR3 regions. TCR CDR3 underwent first-round RT-PCR with the HTBI primer set. TCRdb redid the calling of the multiplex PCR reads with MiXCR, one entry per CDR3 protein. The top ten clones hold less than 20% of a sample with about 480,000 distinct CDR3 sequences, under 15% of them seen once. Thyroid ultrasound and orbital computed tomography, with clinical symptoms and serum thyroxine and TRAb, informed diagnoses. Deletions cut 0 bases from V and 2 bases from J, with 7 bases between. Germline assignment: CDR1 SGHKS and CDR2 YYEKEE (reference sequence). The CDR3 is made up of 14 amino acids. This clonotype was observed a few times. Its antigen is not known.

This receptor was identified in a woman between 18 and 30 years old with Graves' hyperthyroidism. Sequenced input: blood. The chain links TRBV5-5 to TRBJ2-3; D remains ambiguous. CDR3 coding DNA: TGTGCCAGCAGCTTGGTCCCCCCCACAGATACGCAGTATTTT. Protein: CASSLVPPTDTQYF.